This passage covers 10 T cell receptor beta chains from one sample sequenced in a study of shared clonotypes between healthy human individuals. TCRdb keeps only in-frame clones here, not all; method: immunoSEQ multiplex PCR. The table has about 1.4 million clones, roughly 97% seen once. The sample taken for sequencing was naive CD4+ T cells sorted from blood. As for subset: CD45RA+ positively selected. The receptor source for this set is a man in his thirties or forties in good health.

The chain combines TRBV25-1 with TRBJ1-1; 9 nucleotides agree with TRBD1. Losses at the gene ends were 6 bases for V and 5 bases for J; bases not matched to a gene: 10. The germline gives CDR1 MGHDK, CDR2 SYGVNS. This CDR3 spans 15 amino acids. CDR3 DNA sequence: TGTGCCAGCAGAGAACCGGGACAGGGCAGAACTGAAGCTTTCTTT. Translation: CASREPGQGRTEAFF.

The chain carries TRBV27 and TRBJ2-7; 12 bases fit TRBD2. There are 15 residues in the CDR3. V gave up 4 bases and J gave up 4 bases; unmatched junction bases: 5. Germline V CDR1 and CDR2: MNHEY, SMNVEV (reference sequence). CDR3 in DNA: TGTGCCAGCAGTTCCAGGACTAGCGGGAATTACGAGCAGTACTTC. Translating it yields CASSSRTSGNYEQYF.

The chain uses TRBV9 and TRBJ2-7; the match to TRBD2 covers 12 bases. Trimming took 3 bases from V and 1 from J; bases not matched to a gene: 2. The CDR3 consists of 15 residues. CDR1 and CDR2 from the germline V gene are SGDLS and YYNGEE. CDR3 amino acids: CASSEGLAGSYEQYF. CDR3 DNA sequence: TGTGCCAGCAGCGAAGGACTAGCGGGGTCCTACGAGCAGTACTTC.

The chain uses TRBV7-8 and TRBJ1-2; 8 bases map to TRBD1. J was trimmed by 1 base and V by 0 bases; bases with no gene match: 1. The length of the CDR3 is 15 residues. CDR1 is SGHVS, CDR2 FQNEAQ, per germline. The CDR3 DNA follows: TGTGCCAGCAGCTTAGCAGACAGGGGTAACTATGGCTACACCTTC. Translated, it gives CASSLADRGNYGYTF.

On this clone itself: Other DNA sequences in the sample encode the same CDR3. The J gene is TRBJ2-7, the V gene TRBV7-2; D unresolved. The V end lost 5 bases, the J end lost 4 bases, and 9 bases lay between the germline ends. This CDR3 contains 12 residues. Germline-derived CDR1 and CDR2 are SGHTA and FQGNSA. The CDR3 region has the DNA TGTGCCAGCAGCCCATTGAGGTACGAGCAGTACTTC. This gives the protein CASSPLRYEQYF.

J is TRBJ1-2 and V is TRBV28, with D maybe TRBD1 (6 bases). CDR3 length: 14 amino acids. V was cut by 7 bases and J by 6 bases, with 18 bases left in between. Germline lookup yields CDR1 MDHEN and CDR2 SYDVKM. The CDR3: CASTLDRFFHGYTF. The CDR3 region has the DNA TGTGCCAGCACCCTAGACAGGTTCTTTCATGGCTACACCTTC.

CDR3 protein: CASSFADRGSGYGYTF. CDR3 coding DNA: TGTGCCAGCAGTTTCGCGGACAGGGGAAGCGGCTATGGCTACACCTTC. The chain has TRBV28 and TRBJ1-2; 9 positions match TRBD1. The J segment lost 4 bases and the V segment lost 3 bases, leaving 9 bases of the junction unmatched. There are 16 residues in the CDR3. The germline V gene has CDR1 MDHEN and CDR2 SYDVKM.

The rearrangement joins TRBV27 to TRBJ2-1; 15 bases fit TRBD2. The V segment lost 5 bases and the J segment 2 bases; nucleotides outside the gene matches: 4. The CDR3 length is 17 residues. CDR1 MNHEY and CDR2 SMNVEV come from the germline V gene (reference sequence). Here the CDR3 DNA reads TGTGCCAGCAGTCCCCGGACTAGCGGGAGGGCCTACAATGAGCAGTTCTTC. It encodes CASSPRTSGRAYNEQFF.

The V call is TRBV7-7, the J call TRBJ2-2; TRBD1 agrees at 8 bases. V trimming: 5 bases; J trimming: 6 bases; junction bases outside the gene matches: 14. Germline assignment: CDR1 SSHAT and CDR2 FNYEAQ (reference sequence). The CDR3 is made up of 17 amino acids. The CDR3 DNA reads TGTGCCAGCAGCGGACCCGGGACAGGTCCTTCATCCGGGGAGCTGTTTTTT. As protein: CASSGPGTGPSSGELFF.

The chain carries TRBV29-1 and TRBJ2-2; TRBD1 aligns across 11 bases. The ends lost 3 bases at V and 3 bases at J; junction bases unmatched: 3. From germline, CDR1 is SQVTM and CDR2 ANQGSEA. The CDR3 sequence is 15 residues long. In DNA form, the CDR3 reads TGCAGCGTTGATCTGGGACAGGGGGACACCGGGGAGCTGTTTTTT. Translation: CSVDLGQGDTGELFF.